The clone carrying this T cell receptor (beta chain) was recorded only once. This sample was taken from a study of control samples from healthy donors and cancer patients. Sequenced by immunoSEQ multiplex PCR; TCRdb stores in-frame clones only, minus some. The sample contains over 100,000 clones, just over 90% of which appear only once. Germline V CDR1 and CDR2: SNHLY, FYNNEI. The CDR3 extends over 12 amino acids. V was trimmed by 8 bases and J by 4 bases, leaving 11 bases between them. The chain couples TRBV2 to TRBJ1-2; unclear D gene. Material: blood. The source of this sequence is a human donor in good health. The donor label of this sample is uncertain. Here the CDR3 DNA reads TGTGCCAGCTCGGGCGGAATCTATGGCTACACCTTC. Its protein is CASSGGIYGYTF.